This entry is about one T cell receptor beta chain. Its recognized antigen is unknown. No much larger clonotype is one base removed from it; base qualities were not supplied. The trial excluded patients who had a history of autoimmune disease or who were on systemic immunosuppression. Peripheral blood for TCR sequencing was drawn from every dose cohort at baseline, at cycle 4 day 1 and at cycle 7 day 1. The samples were drawn from a first-in-human, open-label, multicenter phase I dose-escalation trial of ivuxolimab. Adults with locally advanced or metastatic head and neck squamous cell, hepatocellular, melanoma or renal cell carcinoma were enrolled in the trial. CD4+ and CD8+ T cells were sorted separately from peripheral blood before TCR sequencing. The data are from a study of OX40 agonist ivuxolimab in advanced cancers. Background on the whole study: Ivuxolimab, which targeted the costimulatory receptor OX40 (CD134), was an agonistic, fully human IgG2 monoclonal antibody. The purpose of peripheral TCRbeta sequencing was to test whether ivuxolimab changed TCR sequence diversity and led to clonal T-cell expansion. Intravenous ivuxolimab was administered to patients every 2 weeks at six dose levels: 0.01, 0.1, 0.3, 1.5, 3 and 10 mg/kg. Prior anti-PD-1, anti-PD-L1 or anti-CTLA-4 therapy was permitted, and roughly two fifths of dose-escalation patients had received checkpoint inhibitors. The dose-escalation cohort was around 84% male with a mean age of 60 years, ranging from about 20 to 80. Of the approximately 54 patients in dose escalation, about 20 had hepatocellular carcinoma, approximately 15 had melanoma, 9 had renal cell carcinoma and 9 had head and neck cancer. The paper covers the monotherapy dose-escalation part of the phase I ivuxolimab trial, which included N = 52 patients. Partial responses occurred in three dose-escalation patients: two with cutaneous melanoma and one with hepatocellular carcinoma.

Here is what the overall study found, with its caveats: On average, CD8+ T cells showed more expanded clones than CD4+ T cells after ivuxolimab. Low levels of normalized T-cell clonal expansion were also seen in some patients who did not respond. In the 0.1-3.0 mg/kg groups, partial responders had among the lowest normalized peripheral clonal expansion, particularly in CD8+ T cells. At doses of 0.1 to 3.0 mg/kg, clonal expansion of both CD4+ and CD8+ blood T cells was observed from baseline to week 6. The antigen specificity of the peripheral T cells that underwent clonal expansion was not determined.

Per the germline V gene, MGHRA is the CDR1 and YSYEKL is the CDR2. V and J lose 4 bases and 1 base, and a span of 13 bases separates them. The CDR3, cysteine through phenylalanine, is 15 amino acids long. Left in the record is the CDR3 DNA by itself, 45 bases read in frame from the first base. Genomic DNA was extracted from sorted cells for sequencing of the TCRbeta CDR3 region. TCRbeta CDR3 regions were sequenced using the immunoSEQ Assay. This is the immuneACCESS table as TCRdb keeps it, with only in-frame sequences that have V and J called. A part of the clones is gone; compared with another copy, unresolved V genes explain less than half, and the rest is unexplained. Counted in this sample were tens of thousands of clones; 85% of them appeared once. In total, the top ten clones hold under 20% of the sample.

This clonotype was sampled from an adult with an advanced solid tumor such as melanoma, head and neck, liver or kidney cancer. Sequenced material: CD4+ or CD8+ T cells sorted from blood, taken in a trial of the OX40 agonist ivuxolimab. The chain joins TRBV4-1 to TRBJ1-1, with the D gene uncertain. CDR3 region: CASSPLGSPNTEAFF. Here is the DNA: TGCGCCAGCAGCCCGCTAGGGTCTCCGAACACTGAAGCTTTCTTT.